Listed here is a single T cell receptor beta chain. The data were produced by immunoSEQ multiplex PCR, yet TCRdb's version contains in-frame clones alone and is incomplete. The table lists fewer than 120,000 clones, roughly 90% of them singletons. This sample stems from a study of OX40 agonist ivuxolimab in advanced cancers. At the level of the study: Every 2 weeks, patients got intravenous ivuxolimab at one of six dose levels (0.01-10 mg/kg).

This receptor was identified in an adult with an advanced solid tumor such as melanoma, head and neck, liver or kidney cancer. The sample consisted of CD4+ or CD8+ T cells sorted from blood, taken in a trial of the OX40 agonist ivuxolimab.

The CDR3 DNA reads TGTGCCAGCATTCCGGGACAGGGGGCAACCGGGGAGCTGTTTTTT. Protein: CASIPGQGATGELFF. The J gene is TRBJ2-2, the V gene TRBV2; 12 bases line up with TRBD1. The CDR3 has 15 amino acids. V gave up 7 bases and J gave up 5 bases; unmatched junction bases: 5. Germline V CDR1 and CDR2: SNHLY, FYNNEI.